Below, one T cell receptor beta chain is given with its context. This sample was included in a study of T cells expressing NK-cell markers. Germline assignment: CDR1 SGDLS and CDR2 YYNGEE. The CDR3 has 19 residues. TCRdb re-analyzed the 5' RACE reads; it lists each CDR3 protein once, without DNA. Its listing shows a few hundred thousand distinct CDR3 sequences. Specimen: blood T cells: a sorted CD56 or NKG2C T cell subset, CD4+ or CD8+ T cells, or bulk PBMC T cells (not recorded which). This sequence was found in a woman aged 45 to 65 in good health. The gene calls are TRBV9 and TRBJ2-2; the D gene TCRdb calls, TRBD1, cannot be checked with no DNA. The CDR3: CASSVGLGVIVKNTGELFF.